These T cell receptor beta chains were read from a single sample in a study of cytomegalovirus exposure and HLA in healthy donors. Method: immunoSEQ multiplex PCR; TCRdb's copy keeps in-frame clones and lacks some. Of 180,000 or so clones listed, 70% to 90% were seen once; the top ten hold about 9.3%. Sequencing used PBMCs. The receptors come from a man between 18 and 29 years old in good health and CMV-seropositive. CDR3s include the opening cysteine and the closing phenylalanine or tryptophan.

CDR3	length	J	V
CASSLDRTQETQYF	14	TRBJ2-5	TRBV27
CASSAGQGSNQPQHF	15	TRBJ1-5	TRBV6-5
CASSWGTSTEQFF	13	TRBJ2-1	TRBV5-6
CASSESGGQETQYF	14	TRBJ2-5	TRBV10-2
CASSFTGVGETQYF	14	TRBJ2-5	TRBV11-2
CASSQDGQRSGNTIYF	16	TRBJ1-3	TRBV4-1
CASSFSGTGVGGYTF	15	TRBJ1-2	TRBV6-5
CAISESREGEQYF	13	TRBJ2-7	TRBV10-3
CASSTERGTSYQETQYF	17	TRBJ2-5	TRBV25-1
CASSLVSLGEAEQFF	15	TRBJ2-1	TRBV5-5
CATDAGTGDSNQPQHF	16	TRBJ1-5	TRBV2
CASGQGLRELFF	12	TRBJ2-2	TRBV12-5
CASSDRGGRTDTQYF	15	TRBJ2-3	TRBV6-5
CASSPRDRKNSPLHF	15	TRBJ1-6	TRBV7-2
CASSFGTAEQYF	12	TRBJ2-7	TRBV7-9
CASSPPSQETQYF	13	TRBJ2-5	TRBV18
CASSLVRGTTDTQYF	15	TRBJ2-3	TRBV27
CASSWTEAGELFF	13	TRBJ2-2	TRBV5-1
CASSAGTASYEQYF	14	TRBJ2-7	TRBV6-1
CASSYVAGGFGYTF	14	TRBJ1-2	TRBV6-5
CASSGPPASYEQYF	14	TRBJ2-7	TRBV2
CASSPRSGGNTIYF	14	TRBJ1-3	TRBV5-5
CASSVDGDYSYEQYF	15	TRBJ2-7	TRBV9
CASSLGLGNSPLHF	14	TRBJ1-6	TRBV27
CASSYSSERRGYEQYF	16	TRBJ2-7	TRBV6-5
CASSGTGRGTEAFF	14	TRBJ1-1	TRBV6-5
CASSVSAGGQETQYF	15	TRBJ2-5	TRBV6-1
CAGLTGGYGYTF	12	TRBJ1-2	TRBV21-1
CASRLSGGYEQYF	13	TRBJ2-7	TRBV27
CASAFRGGKRETQYF	15	TRBJ2-5	TRBV2
CASSGLPANQPQHF	14	TRBJ1-5	TRBV5-8
CASSHTTTDTQYF	13	TRBJ2-3	TRBV7-9
CATRDRTYTDTQYF	14	TRBJ2-3	TRBV19
CASSTRGHNTGELFF	15	TRBJ2-2	TRBV7-2
CASSQTGTGYEQYF	14	TRBJ2-7	TRBV14
CASSESGTFYEQYF	14	TRBJ2-7	TRBV10-1
CASSPREGGGETQYF	15	TRBJ2-5	TRBV18
CASSVGQTFQETQYF	15	TRBJ2-5	TRBV7-9
CASSLDVQLNEKLFF	15	TRBJ1-4	TRBV11-2
CASSVGGHPYEQYF	14	TRBJ2-7	TRBV9
CASTPGQGATNEKLFF	16	TRBJ1-4	TRBV7-9
CASSLEVSSGYYNEQFF	17	TRBJ2-1	TRBV7-8
CASSPLRTSRTDTQYF	16	TRBJ2-3	TRBV6-6
CASSFYSNQPQHF	13	TRBJ1-5	TRBV6-1
CASDRGGDIQYF	12	TRBJ2-4	TRBV12-5
CASSIKAAGMGEQYF	15	TRBJ2-7	TRBV19
CASSPTRSGDYEQYF	15	-	TRBV5-1
CASSLAQQLGQVNTGELFF	19	TRBJ2-2	TRBV5-1